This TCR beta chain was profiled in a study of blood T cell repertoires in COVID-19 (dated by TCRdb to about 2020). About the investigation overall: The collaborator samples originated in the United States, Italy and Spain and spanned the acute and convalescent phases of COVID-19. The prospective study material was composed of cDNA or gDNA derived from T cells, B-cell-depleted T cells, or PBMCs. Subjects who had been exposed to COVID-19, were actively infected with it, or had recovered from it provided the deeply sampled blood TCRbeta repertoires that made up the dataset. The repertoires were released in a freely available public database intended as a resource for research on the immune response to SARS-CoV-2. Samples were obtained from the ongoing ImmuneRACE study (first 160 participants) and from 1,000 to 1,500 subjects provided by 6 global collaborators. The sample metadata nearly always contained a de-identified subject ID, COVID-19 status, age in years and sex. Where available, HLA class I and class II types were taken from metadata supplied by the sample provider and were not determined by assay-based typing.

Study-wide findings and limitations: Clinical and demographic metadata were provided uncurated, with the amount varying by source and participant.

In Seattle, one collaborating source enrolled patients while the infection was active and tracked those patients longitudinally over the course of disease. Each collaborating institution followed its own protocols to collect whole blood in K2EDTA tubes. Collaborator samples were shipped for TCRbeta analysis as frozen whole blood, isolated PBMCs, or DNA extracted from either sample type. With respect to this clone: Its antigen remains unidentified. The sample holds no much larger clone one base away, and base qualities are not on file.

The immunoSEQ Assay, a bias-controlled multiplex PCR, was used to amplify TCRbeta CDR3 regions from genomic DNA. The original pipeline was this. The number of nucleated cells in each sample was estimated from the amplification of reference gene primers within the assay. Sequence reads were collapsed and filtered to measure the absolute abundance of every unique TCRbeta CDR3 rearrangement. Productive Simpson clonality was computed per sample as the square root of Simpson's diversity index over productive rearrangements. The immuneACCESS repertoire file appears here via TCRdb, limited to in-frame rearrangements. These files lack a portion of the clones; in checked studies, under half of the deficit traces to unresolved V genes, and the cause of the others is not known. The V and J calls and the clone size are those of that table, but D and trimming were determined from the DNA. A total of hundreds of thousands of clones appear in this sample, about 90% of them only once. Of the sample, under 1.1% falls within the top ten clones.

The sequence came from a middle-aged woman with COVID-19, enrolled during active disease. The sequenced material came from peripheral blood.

Here is the DNA: TGTGCCAGCAGCTGGCGAGGGCCGATTAATGAAAAACTGTTTTTT. The encoded protein is CASSWRGPINEKLFF. The V and J segments used are TRBV6-5 and TRBJ1-4; confidence is insufficient to name the D gene. The CDR3 runs 15 residues from the cysteine to the phenylalanine. Kept here is only the CDR3 DNA, which spans 45 bases and is read in frame from base 1. The V end loses 6 bases and the J end loses 4 bases, and a stretch of 15 bases separates them. CDR1 and CDR2 were assigned from the germline V gene as MNHEY and SVGAGI.